This TCR beta chain was recovered during a study of T cells in Graves' hyperthyroidism and ophthalmopathy (dated by TCRdb to between 2018 and 2021). Regarding the research as a whole: Peripheral blood was collected at initial diagnosis, before any treatment. TCR V-J signatures able to tell the groups apart were searched for in a discovery cohort of around 95 patients, of whom roughly 42 had Graves' ophthalmopathy and some 60 had stable Graves' hyperthyroidism. In addition, the study compared T-cell repertoires in thyroid tissue and in blood from about 6 Graves' hyperthyroidism patients. TCR Vbeta CDR3 sequencing of 120 to 150 peripheral blood samples (under 45 ophthalmopathy, over 70 hyperthyroidism and roughly 17 progressor patients) is reported in the paper. The approximately 100 discovery patients were randomly split 7:3 into training and test sets. Whether ophthalmopathy could be predicted prospectively was tested in an independent validation cohort made up of 18 to 20 hyperthyroidism patients plus 17 patients who later progressed to ophthalmopathy. After sampling, hyperthyroidism patients received methimazole starting at 30 mg daily, and ophthalmopathy patients received high-dose intravenous methylprednisolone. The full study reports these points: No statistical method was used to fix the sample size in advance, and group allocation was not hidden from the investigators. A 13 V-J signature model separated ophthalmopathy from stable hyperthyroidism, with about 90% sensitivity and 81.08% specificity in cross-validation and 80%/75% in testing. Most expanded thyroid clonotypes (frequency above 0.001) were also detected in blood, suggesting blood repertoires may reflect thyroid immune responses. In validation, the model predicted progression to ophthalmopathy a median of about 5.9 months before onset, with about 67% sensitivity and 72.22% specificity.

The junction shows trimming of 0 bases on V and 13 bases on J, and the gene matches do not reach 11 bases of it. For CDR1 and CDR2, the germline V gene lists SGDLS and YYNGEE. CDR3 length: 17 amino acids, cysteine to phenylalanine. The read is trimmed to its CDR3 DNA, 51 bases read in frame from base 1. Stable Graves' hyperthyroidism was defined as no progression to ophthalmopathy during 18 months of follow-up. The hyperthyroidism patients were between 18 and 65 years old and newly diagnosed, with a disease duration of less than 2 months. Patients with uncontrolled infections, other autoimmune diseases, pregnancy or lactation were excluded. Diagnoses relied on clinical symptoms, serum thyroxine and TRAb, thyroid ultrasound and orbital computed tomography. Ficoll-Paque density gradient centrifugation was used to isolate PBMCs from 8.5 to 10 ml of fresh peripheral blood. Total RNA was extracted using Trizol reagent, and RNA quality was assessed on an Agilent 2100 Bioanalyzer.

This clonotype was seen a few times. No cognate antigen has been identified for it. No base quality information exists; no much larger clone differs at one position. TCR beta CDR3 regions were amplified from RNA transcripts. The TCR CDR3 was subjected to a first round of RT-PCR using the HTBI primer set and the Qiagen OneStep RT-PCR kit. A second multiplex PCR round built the libraries, followed by size selection and purification. Paired-end sequencing of the libraries was performed with 100 bp reads on an Illumina HiSeq2000. The authors processed their data as follows. SOAPnuke was used to process the raw data, removing reads that contained adapters or uncalled bases, had a mean Phred below 15, or lacked an exact match to the constant primer or identifier. COPE v1.2.5 was used to merge the high-quality paired reads, and each unique nucleotide sequence was defined as a clonotype. MiTCR v1.1 was used to align the clonotypes against IMGT TRBV, TRBD and TRBJ reference segments. Analysis was restricted to V-J combinations with a frequency above 0.0001, which covered about 99% of repertoires. A TCS score was defined as the ratio of F50 (clonal expansion) to E x V (chaos), with BLOSUM62-based TCRdist applied between CDR3 peptides within each V-J. Welch's t-statistics and random forest reduced 500 to 650 V-J features to 13, which were used in a naive Bayes classifier (R e1071). TCRdb took the public reads, trimmed them with fastp at Q25, ran MiXCR for clone calling and kept in-frame beta chains. Rows with one shared CDR3 protein collapse into an entry with the most common genes and DNA. These V and J calls rely on TCRdb rather than the paper's analysis. The table for this sample lists about 420,000 distinct CDR3 sequences; around 13% of them were counted only once. The top ten clonotypes cover approximately 5.3% of the sample.

The receptor was isolated from a woman between 18 and 29 years old with Graves' hyperthyroidism. Material: blood. The chain couples TRBV9 to TRBJ2-1; 15 bases in the middle match TRBD2. The CDR3 region reads CASSVDPGGLAGGSQFF. At the DNA level, the sequence is TGTGCCAGCAGCGTAGATCCTGGGGGACTAGCGGGAGGATCTCAGTTCTTC.